Following are 8 T cell receptor beta chains from one sample sequenced in a study of cytomegalovirus exposure and HLA in healthy donors. Primers for the PCR totalled 60 Vbeta and 13 Jbeta. Assay: immunoSEQ multiplex PCR; the TCRdb copy retains only in-frame clones and omits some. Of some 200,000 clones in the sample, under 70% were seen once. Input material: PBMCs. Receptors originate from a man aged 40-50 years in good health and CMV-seropositive.

The genes are TRBV4-1 and TRBJ2-1; 8 bases agree with TRBD2. V shed 3 bases, J shed 4 bases, and the junction held 5 bases outside the gene matches. CDR3 length equals 15 residues. Germline CDR1 reads MGHRA; CDR2 reads YSYEKL. The CDR3 DNA sequence: TGCGCCAGCAGCCAGACCGGGGGGGAATACAATGAGCAGTTCTTC. This sequence encodes CASSQTGGEYNEQFF.

This chain joins TRBV7-2 and TRBJ2-5, with 8 nucleotides matching TRBD2. The DNA matches TRBJ2-7 better at its end, which makes the J call doubtful. The germline CDR1 and CDR2 sequences are SGHTA and FQGNSA. The CDR3 runs to 15 residues. DNA of the CDR3: TGTGCCAGCAGTCTCACCGGGGGGGGGCCATCCGAGCAGTACTTC. Protein product: CASSLTGGGPSEQYF.

V gene TRBV5-6 combines with J gene TRBJ1-6, with TRBD1 as a possible D gene (6 bases). Trimming removed 0 bases from V and 9 bases from J, with 16 bases in between. Germline CDR1 reads SGHDT; CDR2 reads YYEEEE. The CDR3 is made up of 16 amino acids. CDR3 amino acids: CASSLALQGTRSPLHF. CDR3 coding DNA: TGTGCCAGCAGCTTGGCCCTACAGGGCACTCGTTCACCCCTCCACTTT.

The rearrangement links TRBV5-5 to TRBJ1-1, with D tentatively TRBD1 (5 bases). The CDR3 length is 14 residues. CDR1 and CDR2 (germline): SGHKS, YYEKEE (reference sequence). Trimming removed 0 bases at V and 1 base at J, with 7 bases between. CDR3 sequence: CASSLAGGNTEAFF. For the CDR3, the DNA is TGTGCCAGCAGCTTGGCCGGGGGGAACACTGAAGCTTTCTTT.

The gene calls are TRBV14 and TRBJ2-7; the D gene is possibly TRBD1 (6 bases). CDR1 and CDR2 (germline): SGHDN, FVKESK. The CDR3 consists of 13 residues. V was shortened by 3 bases and J by 6 bases, with 12 bases between the two germline ends. The chain's CDR3 is CASSHRRGFEQYF. The CDR3 nucleotides are TGTGCCAGCAGCCATCGCAGGGGTTTCGAGCAGTACTTC. Filled out from reference TRBV14 and TRBJ2-7, the complete variable domain reads EAGVTQFPSHSVIEKGQTVTLRCDPISGHDNLYWYRRVMGKEIKFLLHFVKESKQDESGMPNNRFLAERTGGTYSTLKVQPAELEDSGVYFCASSHRRGFEQYFGPGTRLTVT.

In this sample, this clone turned up once. This chain uses TRBV28 with TRBJ2-6; D unclear. Trimming shortened V by 9 bases and J by 1 base, and 7 bases separated the two germline ends. Germline lookup yields CDR1 MDHEN and CDR2 SYDVKM. There are 13 residues in the CDR3. As DNA, the CDR3 is TGTGCCAGTTACAGATCTGGGGCCAACGTCCTGACTTTC. Amino acids: CASYRSGANVLTF. The full variable domain, its missing parts supplied by reference TRBV28 and TRBJ2-6, is DVKVTQSSRYLVKRTGEKVFLECVQDMDHENMFWYRQDPGLGLRLIYFSYDVKMKEKGDIPEGYSVSREKKERFSLILESASTNQTSMYLCASYRSGANVLTFGAGSRLTVL.

The V and J genes are TRBV5-1 and TRBJ1-2, with 9 nucleotides matching TRBD1. Germline CDR1 SGHRS, CDR2 YFSETQ. Trimming took 3 bases from V and 8 from J; bases not matched to a gene: 14. The CDR3 spans 16 residues. The CDR3 protein is CASSSSTGTGIRGYTF. CDR3 coding DNA: TGCGCCAGCAGCTCATCCACCGGGACAGGGATACGGGGCTACACCTTC. The full variable domain, its missing parts supplied by reference TRBV5-1 and TRBJ1-2, is KAGVTQTPRYLIKTRGQQVTLSCSPISGHRSVSWYQQTPGQGLQFLFEYFSETQRNKGNFPGRFSGRQFSNSRSEMNVSTLELGDSALYLCASSSSTGTGIRGYTFGSGTRLTVV.

The J gene is TRBJ1-1, the V gene TRBV2, with D possibly TRBD1 on 5 matching bases. Germline CDR1 SNHLY, CDR2 FYNNEI. The CDR3 runs 14 residues. V was clipped by 10 bases and J by 4 bases, with 19 bases between them. The CDR3 region has the DNA TGTGCCATCCGACCCGGGGGGAGAGGCACTGAAGCTTTCTTT. Translating gives CAIRPGGRGTEAFF.